A single sample gave rise to the 12 T cell receptor beta chains below, sequenced in a study of naive CD8 T cells in extremely preterm neonates (dated by TCRdb to the late 2010s). Library prep was done by the immunoSEQ multiplex PCR assay. What TCRdb holds here is the immuneACCESS table cut down to in-frame rearrangements. Part of the clones is not present; checked against another copy, under half of the missing clones reflect an unresolved V gene, and the others are unexplained. Within this sample are about 7,900 clones, with roughly 98% of them counted one time only. The ten largest clones take up around 2.6% of the sample. Sequences were obtained from naive CD8+ T cells from blood. These receptors originate from a human donor in good health.

This clone was observed once. The chain links TRBV7-9 to TRBJ2-7, with unresolved D. This CDR3 has 12 residues. Deletions cut 5 bases from V and 5 bases from J, with 10 bases between. The germline gives CDR1 SEHNR, CDR2 FQNEAQ (reference sequence). Written as DNA, the CDR3 is TGTGCCAGCAGCCTCCCCGGAGACGAGCAGTACTTC. As protein: CASSLPGDEQYF.

The rearrangement links TRBV5-5 to TRBJ2-5, with a tentative D call TRBD1 (5 bases). Trimming cost V 0 bases and J 1 base, with 13 bases left between them. Looked up from germline, CDR1 is SGHKS and CDR2 is YYEKEE (reference sequence). The CDR3 spans 16 residues. This CDR3 reads CASSLGDSGLQETQYF. The CDR3 DNA follows: TGTGCCAGCAGCTTGGGCGACAGTGGGCTCCAAGAGACCCAGTACTTC.

V and J are TRBV11-2 and TRBJ2-7; 11 bases are a match to TRBD1. CDR1 SGHAT and CDR2 FQNNGV come from the germline V gene. V was clipped by 5 bases and J by 5 bases; unmatched bases: 5. The CDR3 covers 14 residues. CDR3 DNA sequence: TGTGCCAGCAGCCGGACAGGGGGCGGGAACGAGCAGTACGTC. It codes for CASSRTGGGNEQYV.

The rearrangement uses TRBV5-6 and TRBJ2-4; a possible D gene is TRBD2 (7 bases). Trimming stripped 0 bases from V and 5 bases from J, with 15 bases between. Germline V gives CDR1 SGHDT, CDR2 YYEEEE. This CDR3 is built from 16 residues. The DNA of the CDR3 is TGTGCCAGCAGCTTGGGCACAGGGAGCGGGGAAAACATTCAGTACTTC. It specifies CASSLGTGSGENIQYF.

The chain employs TRBV5-4 and TRBJ2-2; D may be TRBD2 (6 bases). V gave up 2 bases and J gave up 5 bases, with 7 bases separating them. Germline V gene lookup returns CDR1 SGHNT and CDR2 YYREEE (reference sequence). The CDR3 runs to 13 residues. CDR3 region: CASSFGGTGELFF. In DNA, the CDR3 is TGTGCCAGCAGCTTCGGGGGAACCGGGGAGCTGTTTTTT.

The gene calls are TRBV14 and TRBJ2-3, with TRBD1 matching 8 bases. V dropped 1 base and J dropped 6; count of bases not matched to a gene: 6. The CDR3 length is 15 residues. The germline V gene encodes CDR1 SGHDN and CDR2 FVKESK. The CDR3 here is CASSQVQGARDTQYF. The CDR3 bases are TGTGCCAGCAGCCAAGTTCAGGGGGCAAGGGATACGCAGTATTTT.

J is TRBJ2-1 and V is TRBV28; D may be TRBD1 (5 bases). The CDR3 length is 14 residues. Per germline, CDR1 MDHEN and CDR2 SYDVKM. The ends were cut back, 4 bases at V and 2 bases at J, with 9 bases in the middle. The CDR3 sequence: CASSSQGTYNEQFF. In nucleotides, the CDR3 is TGTGCCAGCAGTTCCCAGGGAACCTACAATGAGCAGTTCTTC.

The chain carries TRBV27 and TRBJ2-5; 7 nucleotides agree with TRBD1. J was trimmed by 1 base and V by 8 bases; bases with no gene match: 1. This CDR3 is 12 amino acids long. Germline V gives CDR1 MNHEY, CDR2 SMNVEV (reference sequence). The CDR3 coding sequence is TGTGCCAGCGGGACAGCCCAAGAGACCCAGTACTTC. Protein: CASGTAQETQYF.

This clone was detected once. The V call is TRBV9, the J call TRBJ2-1; the match to TRBD2 covers 12 bases. The CDR3 spans 15 residues. Per the germline V gene, CDR1 is SGDLS and CDR2 is YYNGEE. J was trimmed by 8 bases and V by 4 bases; bases with no gene match: 7. The CDR3 loop reads CASSIWTSGIDEQFF. In DNA, the CDR3 is TGTGCCAGCAGCATATGGACTAGCGGGATAGATGAGCAGTTCTTC.

The rearrangement joins TRBV27 to TRBJ2-1; 10 bases match TRBD1. The CDR3 is 17 amino acids. Germline values: CDR1 MNHEY, CDR2 SMNVEV (reference sequence). V shed 3 bases and J 6 bases; nucleotides not matched to a gene: 11. CDR3 in amino acids: CASSLTGGRSSFNEQFF. CDR3 nucleotide sequence: TGTGCCAGCAGTTTGACAGGGGGCAGGTCTTCGTTCAATGAGCAGTTCTTC.

This chain uses TRBV28 with TRBJ1-5; 7 positions match TRBD1. This CDR3 region has 13 residues. Looked up from germline, CDR1 is MDHEN and CDR2 is SYDVKM. V lost 6 bases and J lost 6; bases outside the gene matches: 5. Here the CDR3 reads CASSWTGGQPQHF. The CDR3 DNA sequence: TGTGCCAGCAGCTGGACAGGCGGTCAGCCCCAGCATTTT.

The chain is built from TRBV6-6 and TRBJ2-7, with a weak D call TRBD2 (6 bases). The CDR3 is 12 residues long. The V gene's germline CDR1 is MNHNY and CDR2 SVGAGI (reference sequence). V was pared by 0 bases and J by 11 bases, with 11 bases between. The CDR3 DNA sequence: TGTGCCAGCAGTTACTCGGGTGGAGGGGAGTACTTC. It codes for CASSYSGGGEYF.